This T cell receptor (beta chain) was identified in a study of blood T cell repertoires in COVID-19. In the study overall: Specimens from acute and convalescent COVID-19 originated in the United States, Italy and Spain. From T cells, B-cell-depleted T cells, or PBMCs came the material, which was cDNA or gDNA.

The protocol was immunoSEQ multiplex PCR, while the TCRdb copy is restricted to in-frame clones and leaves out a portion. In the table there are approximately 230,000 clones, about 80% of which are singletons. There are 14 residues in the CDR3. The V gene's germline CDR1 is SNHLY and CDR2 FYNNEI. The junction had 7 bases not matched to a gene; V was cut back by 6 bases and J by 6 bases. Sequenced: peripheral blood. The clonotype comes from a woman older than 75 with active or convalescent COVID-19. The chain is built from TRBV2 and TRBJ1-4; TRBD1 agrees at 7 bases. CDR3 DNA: TGTGCCAGCAGGGAGACAGGGTACGATGAAAAACTGTTTTTT. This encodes CASRETGYDEKLFF.